One sample yielded the 23 T cell receptor beta chains listed below, sequenced in a study of OX40 agonist ivuxolimab in advanced cancers. Sequencing was performed with immunoSEQ multiplex PCR; in TCRdb, only in-frame clones are kept and a portion is missing. The sample includes around 65,000 clones, 70% to 90% of them seen just once. Sequenced here: CD4+ or CD8+ T cells sorted from blood, sampled in a trial of the OX40 agonist ivuxolimab. The source is an adult with an advanced solid tumor such as melanoma, head and neck, liver or kidney cancer.

The gene calls are TRBV7-9 and TRBJ1-3; 8 bases are a match to TRBD1. The CDR3 spans 16 residues. Germline CDR1 SEHNR, CDR2 FQNEAQ (reference sequence). V gave up 4 bases and J gave up 0 bases; unmatched junction bases: 5. The CDR3 sequence is CASSSGQGNSGNTIYF. The CDR3 DNA reads TGTGCCAGCAGCTCCGGACAGGGTAACTCTGGAAACACCATATATTTT.

The V and J genes are TRBV2 and TRBJ1-6, with 10 bases that match TRBD1. The CDR3 extends over 15 amino acids. Germline V gene sequence: CDR1 SNHLY, CDR2 FYNNEI. Losses at the gene ends were 6 bases for V and 9 bases for J; bases not matched to a gene: 8. CDR3: CASRPGTGDGSPLHF. CDR3 in DNA: TGTGCCAGCAGGCCCGGGACAGGGGACGGTTCACCCCTCCACTTT.

The V gene is TRBV10-3, the J gene TRBJ1-1; D call uncertain. Per germline, CDR1 ENHRY and CDR2 SYGVKD. V was pared by 7 bases and J by 3 bases, with 12 bases between. The CDR3 length is 13 residues. The CDR3: CAINRLRDTEAFF. The CDR3 nucleotides are TGTGCCATCAATAGACTTAGGGACACTGAAGCTTTCTTT.

In DNA form, the CDR3 reads TGTGCCAGCAGCTTGGCATGGGACACACCGTCCTACGAGCAGTACTTC. Residues: CASSLAWDTPSYEQYF. This sequence joins TRBV5-6 and TRBJ2-7, with D tentatively TRBD1 (6 bases). V dropped 0 bases and J dropped 1 base, with 14 bases sitting between them. Germline V lookup: CDR1 SGHDT, CDR2 YYEEEE. This CDR3 is 16 amino acids long.

The V call is TRBV5-6, the J call TRBJ1-1, with a weak D call TRBD1 (6 bases). The length of the CDR3 is 16 residues. Germline CDR1 SGHDT, CDR2 YYEEEE. Trimming removed 5 bases from V and 1 base from J, with 18 bases in between. CDR3 amino acids: CASRQIGGGPNTEAFF. The CDR3 DNA reads as TGTGCCAGCAGGCAGATCGGCGGGGGGCCGAACACTGAAGCTTTCTTT.

This rearrangement joins TRBV18 to TRBJ2-3, with D unresolved. Trimming pared 1 base from V and 0 bases from J, leaving 11 bases between. The CDR3 length is 16 residues. CDR1 and CDR2 from the germline V gene are KGHSH and LQKENI. CDR3 sequence reads: CASSPQGLASTDTQYF. CDR3 sequence (DNA): TGTGCCAGCTCACCACAAGGTTTGGCTAGCACAGATACGCAGTATTTT.

V gene TRBV28 combines with J gene TRBJ2-5; either TRBD1 or TRBD2 may supply D (6 bases each). The V and J ends lost 5 bases and 1 base respectively, with 17 bases between them. The CDR3 contains 16 residues. Germline-derived CDR1 and CDR2 are MDHEN and SYDVKM. The CDR3 DNA sequence: TGTGCCAGCAGTCTACTCGGGTGGGGGGCCCAAGAGACCCAGTACTTC. Translated: CASSLLGWGAQETQYF. The full variable domain, completed using reference TRBV28 and TRBJ2-5, is DVKVTQSSRYLVKRTGEKVFLECVQDMDHENMFWYRQDPGLGLRLIYFSYDVKMKEKGDIPEGYSVSREKKERFSLILESASTNQTSMYLCASSLLGWGAQETQYFGPGTRLLVL.

The rearrangement links TRBV5-1 to TRBJ2-1; D is possibly TRBD1 (5 bases). Germline V gives CDR1 SGHRS, CDR2 YFSETQ. The CDR3 contains 16 residues. The V gene lost 0 bases and the J gene lost 5 bases, with 15 bases spanning the gap. CDR3 loop: CASSLVSGASNNEQFF. The DNA of the CDR3 is TGCGCCAGCAGCTTGGTTAGTGGGGCGTCAAACAATGAGCAGTTCTTC.

V is TRBV18 and J is TRBJ1-1, with TRBD1 matching over 7 bases. The V and J ends lost 5 bases and 3 bases, in that order; junction bases with no gene match: 6. The CDR3 loop spans 14 amino acids. The germline V gene encodes CDR1 KGHSH and CDR2 LQKENI. CDR3 amino acids: CASSTTGTDTEAFF. In nucleotides, the CDR3 is TGTGCCAGCTCAACGACCGGGACAGACACTGAAGCTTTCTTT.

The J gene is TRBJ1-1, the V gene TRBV6-1; 7 bases map to TRBD1. With V trimmed by 6 bases and J by 11 bases, 15 bases remained unmatched. Germline V gene sequence: CDR1 MNHNS, CDR2 SASEGT. The CDR3 runs 14 residues. Here the CDR3 DNA reads TGTGCCAGCAGGAAGACAGGGCGAAGGATAGAGGCTTTCTTT. Protein sequence: CASRKTGRRIEAFF.

V is TRBV29-1 and J is TRBJ2-4, with a weak D call TRBD2 (6 bases). CDR1 SQVTM and CDR2 ANQGSEA come from the germline V gene. The V and J ends lost 4 bases and 6 bases respectively, with 10 bases between them. This CDR3 has 12 residues. The CDR3 protein is CSVGLGGNIQYF. The CDR3 DNA reads as TGCAGCGTTGGCCTCGGGGGAAACATTCAGTACTTC.

This clone came up once. V is TRBV5-1 and J is TRBJ1-1; the D gene is possibly TRBD1 (5 bases). CDR3 length equals 16 residues. Germline V gene sequence: CDR1 SGHRS, CDR2 YFSETQ. The V gene lost 0 bases and the J gene lost 5 bases, with 17 bases spanning the gap. CDR3 residues: CASSLAGAGRDTEAFF. DNA of the CDR3: TGCGCCAGCAGCTTGGCCGGCGCAGGGAGGGATACTGAAGCTTTCTTT.

The V gene is TRBV18, the J gene TRBJ1-1; D not certain. The CDR3 is 15 amino acids. Germline assignment: CDR1 KGHSH and CDR2 LQKENI. The ends were cut back, 6 bases at V and 1 base at J, with 15 bases in the middle. CDR3 in DNA: TGTGCCAGCTCCCTCGGGCGGTGGGGGAACACTGAAGCTTTCTTT. Translated, it gives CASSLGRWGNTEAFF.

V and J are TRBV6-6 and TRBJ2-2, with D possibly being TRBD2 (6 bases). CDR1 and CDR2 from the germline V gene are MNHNY and SVGAGI (reference sequence). Between the trimmed V and J ends, which lost 4 bases and 8 bases, there was a span of 20 bases. The CDR3 sequence is 16 residues long. The CDR3 sequence: CASSSRRDSRAGELFF. DNA of the CDR3: TGTGCCAGCAGTTCCCGCCGGGACTCTCGAGCGGGGGAGCTGTTTTTT.

V is TRBV5-1 and J is TRBJ1-4, with D possibly matching TRBD1 (5 bases). V gave up 4 bases and J gave up 4 bases, with 11 bases separating them. There are 14 residues in the CDR3. CDR1 and CDR2 from the germline V gene are SGHRS and YFSETQ. The CDR3 DNA reads TGCGCCAGCAGCATTGGACAACTTAATGAAAAACTGTTTTTT. As protein: CASSIGQLNEKLFF.

The chain has TRBV11-3 and TRBJ2-2, with a weak D call TRBD2 (6 bases). CDR1 and CDR2 from the germline V gene are SGHNT and YENEEA. The CDR3 extends over 15 amino acids. Trimming cost V 8 bases and J 1 base, with 14 bases left between them. The CDR3 reads CASHPGSGNTGELFF. The CDR3 nucleotides read TGTGCCAGCCACCCCGGTAGCGGGAACACCGGGGAGCTGTTTTTT.

The chain has TRBV6-5 and TRBJ1-4; maybe TRBD1 (5 bases). The ends were cut back, 5 bases at V and 0 bases at J, with 10 bases in the middle. Germline V gene lookup returns CDR1 MNHEY and CDR2 SVGAGI. This CDR3 has 15 residues. In DNA form, the CDR3 reads TGTGCCAGCAGTACCACAGGAGCAACTAATGAAAAACTGTTTTTT. Translated, it gives CASSTTGATNEKLFF.

The chain combines TRBV2 with TRBJ1-1, with D hard to call. There are 13 residues in the CDR3. Trimming cost V 4 bases and J 3 bases, with 9 bases left between them. CDR1 and CDR2 from the germline V gene are SNHLY and FYNNEI. The CDR3 region is CASSADTDTEAFF. DNA of the CDR3: TGTGCCAGCAGTGCAGATACGGACACTGAAGCTTTCTTT.

The V call is TRBV11-1, the J call TRBJ2-1; D possibly corresponds to TRBD2 (6 bases). V shed 1 base and J shed 0 bases, with 10 bases lying between them. This CDR3 contains 16 residues. CDR1 SGHAT and CDR2 FQDESV come from the germline V gene (reference sequence). The CDR3 spells CASSLGGESSYNEQFF. The CDR3 DNA is TGTGCCAGCAGCTTAGGCGGGGAGAGCTCCTACAATGAGCAGTTCTTC.

V and J are TRBV19 and TRBJ1-5; D remains ambiguous. The germline V gene has CDR1 LNHDA and CDR2 SQIVND (reference sequence). This CDR3 region has 13 residues. The V end lost 5 bases, the J end lost 7 bases, and 12 bases lay between the germline ends. In nucleotides, the CDR3 is TGTGCCAGTAGTTCCGGAAGCGACCAGCCCCAGCATTTT. Amino acid sequence: CASSSGSDQPQHF.

This chain uses TRBV18 with TRBJ2-6, with no clear D. V was trimmed by 4 bases and J by 5 bases, leaving 21 bases between them. This CDR3 has 18 amino acids. CDR1 and CDR2 (germline): KGHSH, LQKENI. The CDR3: CASSHFGDLQSRANVLTF. The CDR3 DNA reads TGTGCCAGCTCACACTTTGGGGATTTACAAAGTCGGGCCAACGTCCTGACTTTC. The full variable domain, completed using reference TRBV18 and TRBJ2-6, is NAGVMQNPRHLVRRRGQEARLRCSPMKGHSHVYWYRQLPEEGLKFMVYLQKENIIDESGMPKERFSAEFPKEGPSILRIQQVVRGDSAAYFCASSHFGDLQSRANVLTFGAGSRLTVL.

The rearrangement uses TRBV7-8 and TRBJ2-7; no clear D gene. The CDR3 is 12 residues long. Germline assignment: CDR1 SGHVS and CDR2 FQNEAQ. V lost 5 bases and J 1 base, leaving 6 bases between the germline ends. CDR3: CASSPASYEQYF. CDR3 sequence (DNA): TGTGCCAGCAGCCCCGCGTCCTACGAGCAGTACTTC.

V is TRBV28 and J is TRBJ2-1, with 7 positions matching TRBD1. Germline V gene sequence: CDR1 MDHEN, CDR2 SYDVKM. CDR3 length equals 11 residues. Trimming cost V 5 bases and J 12 bases; bases outside gene matches: 4. As DNA, the CDR3 is TGTGCCAGCAGTGTGGACAGGAGGCAGTTCTTC. Translated, it gives CASSVDRRQFF.